The 22 T cell receptor beta chains below come from one sample, sequenced in a study of T-cell memory formation after mild COVID-19. TCRdb independently ran MiXCR on the 5' RACE reads; one entry per CDR3 protein. This sample has 300,000 to 350,000 distinct CDR3 sequences, with approximately 14% found just once. Sequenced sample: PBMCs or a T cell subset sorted from them (not recorded which). Receptor source: a man between 18 and 29 years old who had mild COVID-19 (a few samples of this study predate the infection). Cell type and time point are not known.

This clonotype appeared many times. V is TRBV6-2 or TRBV6-3 and J is TRBJ1-1; D not certain. The CDR3 has 13 amino acids. Per the germline V gene, CDR1 is MNHEY and CDR2 is SVGEGT. Trimming cost V 2 bases and J 7 bases, with 11 bases left between them. CDR3 amino acids: CASSYGLSSEAFF. The CDR3 nucleotides are TGTGCCAGCAGTTACGGTCTAAGCAGTGAAGCTTTCTTT.

This sequence joins TRBV11-1 and TRBJ2-3; 7 bases are a match to TRBD1. The V and J ends lost 4 bases and 2 bases, in that order; junction bases with no gene match: 9. The CDR3 sequence is 16 residues long. Per the germline V gene, CDR1 is SGHAT and CDR2 is FQDESV (reference sequence). The CDR3 protein is CASSSWGQPLTDTQYF. The CDR3 DNA is TGTGCCAGCAGCTCGTGGGGACAGCCACTCACAGATACGCAGTATTTT.

The CDR3 bases are TGTGCCAGCAGCCAACCAGACAGGTTTGACTCTGGAAACACCATATATTTT. Amino acids: CASSQPDRFDSGNTIYF. The rearrangement uses TRBV3-1 and TRBJ1-3; perhaps TRBD1 as D (6 bases). Trimming removed 2 bases at V and 0 bases at J, with 14 bases between. The CDR3 runs 17 residues. The germline gives CDR1 LGHDT, CDR2 YNNKEL (reference sequence).

This clonotype was observed a few times. This chain links TRBV7-9 with TRBJ2-1, with D possibly being TRBD2 (5 bases). This CDR3 spans 11 amino acids. The ends were cut back, 8 bases at V and 8 bases at J, with 10 bases in the middle. Germline V gene sequence: CDR1 SEHNR, CDR2 FQNEAQ (reference sequence). In nucleotides, the CDR3 is TGTGCCAGCCGAGGTAGCGATGAGCAGTTCTTC. Its translation is CASRGSDEQFF.

This clonotype turned up a few times. The chain combines TRBV7-2 with TRBJ1-2; 9 nucleotides agree with TRBD1. Germline values: CDR1 SGHTA, CDR2 FQGNSA. V gave up 5 bases and J gave up 4 bases; unmatched junction bases: 8. The CDR3 contains 15 residues. The CDR3 spells CASSGRQGVSYGYTF. The CDR3 nucleotides are TGTGCCAGCAGCGGCCGACAGGGGGTGAGCTATGGCTACACCTTC. Combining the CDR3 with reference TRBV7-2 and TRBJ1-2 gives the whole variable domain GAGVSQSPSNKVTEKGKDVELRCDPISGHTALYWYRQSLGQGLEFLIYFQGNSAPDKSGLPSDRFSAERTGGSVSTLTIQRTQQEDSAVYLCASSGRQGVSYGYTFGSGTRLTVV.

The DNA for the CDR3 is TGTGCCAGCAGTTACTCGCGCAACGAGCAGTACGTC. As protein: CASSYSRNEQYV. The chain uses TRBV6-5 and TRBJ2-7, with no clear D. From germline, CDR1 is MNHEY and CDR2 SVGAGI. CDR3 length: 12 amino acids. V shed 0 bases and J shed 5 bases, with 5 bases lying between them.

This clonotype was counted only a few times. V usage is TRBV12-3 or TRBV12-4 and J usage is TRBJ2-5; the D is unclear. The CDR3 sequence is 13 residues long. V lost 3 bases, J lost 7 bases, and 12 bases lay in between. CDR3 amino acids: CASSLSQVGTQYF. Here the CDR3 DNA reads TGTGCCAGCAGTTTGTCCCAAGTTGGGACCCAGTACTTC.

Only a few counts were recorded for this clonotype. The gene calls are TRBV15 and TRBJ2-1, with 13 bases that match TRBD2. The CDR3 covers 17 residues. V lost 0 bases and J lost 7; bases outside the gene matches: 6. The V gene's germline CDR1 is LNHNV and CDR2 YYDKDF (reference sequence). CDR3 sequence reads: CATSRDRTSGGENEQFF. CDR3 coding DNA: TGTGCCACCAGCAGAGATAGGACTAGCGGGGGTGAGAATGAGCAGTTCTTC.

The chain combines TRBV7-9 with TRBJ1-6, with 8 bases matching TRBD1. CDR1 is SEHNR and CDR2 is FQNEAQ in the germline V gene (reference sequence). V was clipped by 4 bases and J by 9 bases; unmatched bases: 2. The CDR3 extends over 13 amino acids. For the CDR3, the DNA is TGTGCCAGCAGCTCACAGGGGGTTTCACCCCTCCACTTT. Translating it yields CASSSQGVSPLHF.

There are a few counts of this clonotype. V and J are TRBV19 and TRBJ1-5; the D is unclear. Germline CDR1 reads LNHDA; CDR2 reads SQIVND (reference sequence). The CDR3 loop spans 13 amino acids. The V end lost 7 bases, the J end lost 3 bases, and 10 bases lay between the germline ends. As DNA, the CDR3 is TGTGCCAGTACAGGAGGCCCCAATCAGCCCCAGCATTTT. Amino acids: CASTGGPNQPQHF.

The chain has TRBV25-1 and TRBJ2-1; maybe TRBD1 (6 bases). CDR1 is MGHDK, CDR2 SYGVNS, per germline. CDR3 length equals 15 residues. V was clipped by 2 bases and J by 2 bases, with 10 bases between them. As DNA, the CDR3 is TGTGCCAGCAGTGAAGCAGGGGACCCCTACAATGAGCAGTTCTTC. Residues: CASSEAGDPYNEQFF. The variable domain in full, completed from reference TRBV25-1 and TRBJ2-1, reads EADIYQTPRYLVIGTGKKITLECSQTMGHDKMYWYQQDPGMELHLIHYSYGVNSTEKGDLSSESTVSRIRTEHFPLTLESARPSHTSQYLCASSEAGDPYNEQFFGPGTRLTVL.

This clonotype was seen more than once but under ten times. This chain uses TRBV5-5 with TRBJ1-5, with D possibly TRBD1 on 5 matching bases. Germline assignment: CDR1 SGHKS and CDR2 YYEKEE (reference sequence). The CDR3 sequence is 15 residues long. Trimming shortened V by 4 bases and J by 3 bases, and 14 bases separated the two germline ends. This CDR3 reads CASSHRDADNQPQHF. The CDR3, as DNA: TGTGCCAGCAGCCACCGGGACGCAGACAATCAGCCCCAGCATTTT.

The chain links TRBV5-1 to TRBJ2-1; 14 bases map to TRBD2. Germline V CDR1 and CDR2: SGHRS, YFSETQ. With 4 bases clipped from V and 6 bases from J, the junction kept 9 bases outside the gene matches. The CDR3 is 17 amino acids. The CDR3 DNA reads as TGCGCCAGCAGCCCACGTCCGACTAGCGGGGGGGTCAATGAGCAGTTCTTC. It is translated as CASSPRPTSGGVNEQFF.

This clonotype was detected a few times. The V and J genes are TRBV5-1 and TRBJ2-5; 7 nucleotides line up with TRBD1. The length of the CDR3 is 13 residues. In germline, CDR1 is SGHRS, CDR2 YFSETQ. V lost 6 bases, J lost 3 bases, and 5 bases stayed unmatched. Written as DNA, the CDR3 is TGCGCCAGCACCGTACAGGGGAAAGAGACCCAGTACTTC. Its protein is CASTVQGKETQYF.

V usage is TRBV19 and J usage is TRBJ2-5; 12 bases are a match to TRBD2. CDR3 length: 15 residues. Germline CDR1 reads LNHDA; CDR2 reads SQIVND (reference sequence). With 5 bases clipped from V and 5 bases from J, the junction kept 6 bases outside the gene matches. This chain's CDR3 is CASSSTSGSGETQYF. CDR3 nucleotide sequence: TGTGCCAGTAGTTCGACTAGCGGGAGCGGGGAGACCCAGTACTTC.

This clonotype has a handful of counts. The chain carries TRBV5-1 and TRBJ2-2; D gene uncertain. The V gene lost 4 bases and the J gene lost 0 bases, with 7 bases spanning the gap. The germline V gene has CDR1 SGHRS and CDR2 YFSETQ. This CDR3 has 14 amino acids. The CDR3 nucleotides are TGCGCCAGCAGCCCTAGAGCGAACACCGGGGAGCTGTTTTTT. Amino acids: CASSPRANTGELFF.

This clonotype has ten or more counts. The chain combines TRBV7-9 with TRBJ2-1, with a weak D call TRBD1 (6 bases). Germline V gene sequence: CDR1 SEHNR, CDR2 FQNEAQ (reference sequence). V lost 5 bases and J lost 10, with 18 bases in between. The CDR3 runs to 14 residues. CDR3 residues: CASSPSKGVGEQFF. Written as DNA, the CDR3 is TGTGCCAGCAGCCCAAGCAAGGGGGTTGGCGAGCAGTTCTTC.

The V call is TRBV20-1, the J call TRBJ2-5, with 7 nucleotides matching TRBD1. Germline lookup yields CDR1 DFQATT and CDR2 SNEGSKA (reference sequence). Germline trimming cut 1 base from V and 1 base from J; bases unmatched to any gene: 6. The CDR3 has 15 residues. DNA of the CDR3: TGCAGTGCTAGAGTCGCCGGGACAGCCCAAGAGACCCAGTACTTC. It is translated as CSARVAGTAQETQYF.

This clonotype has ten or more counts. The V gene is TRBV7-6, the J gene TRBJ1-1; no firm D call. The CDR3 runs to 14 residues. Germline V gene sequence: CDR1 SGHVS, CDR2 FNYEAQ. V lost 5 bases to trimming and J lost 5 bases, with 15 bases between them. CDR3 sequence reads: CASSPNPGWTEAFF. The DNA for the CDR3 is TGTGCCAGCAGCCCAAACCCGGGGTGGACTGAAGCTTTCTTT.

This clonotype was detected a few times. The chain has TRBV6-2 or TRBV6-3 and TRBJ1-5, with 10 positions matching TRBD1. The length of the CDR3 is 15 residues. Germline trimming cut 4 bases from V and 5 bases from J; bases unmatched to any gene: 5. Germline loops: CDR1 MNHEY, CDR2 SVGEGT. The CDR3 loop is CASSFSGTGDQPQHF. Here the CDR3 DNA reads TGTGCCAGCAGTTTCTCCGGGACAGGGGATCAGCCCCAGCATTTT.

This clonotype was seen more than once but under ten times. The chain carries TRBV7-9 and TRBJ2-7, with D possibly matching TRBD1 (5 bases). CDR1 is SEHNR, CDR2 FQNEAQ, per germline (reference sequence). The CDR3 has 11 residues. Trimming removed 1 base from V and 9 bases from J, with 7 bases in between. The CDR3 DNA follows: TGTGCCAGCAGCTTAGTGCAGGGGCAGTACTTC. It yields the protein CASSLVQGQYF.

This CDR3 is CASRTMGVGKGTEAFF. DNA of the CDR3: TGTGCCAGCAGAACTATGGGGGTCGGGAAGGGGACTGAAGCTTTCTTT. The chain carries TRBV6-5 and TRBJ1-1; TRBD1 might be the D (5 bases). The germline V gene has CDR1 MNHEY and CDR2 SVGAGI. The CDR3 extends over 16 amino acids. The ends were cut back, 6 bases at V and 5 bases at J, with 22 bases in the middle.